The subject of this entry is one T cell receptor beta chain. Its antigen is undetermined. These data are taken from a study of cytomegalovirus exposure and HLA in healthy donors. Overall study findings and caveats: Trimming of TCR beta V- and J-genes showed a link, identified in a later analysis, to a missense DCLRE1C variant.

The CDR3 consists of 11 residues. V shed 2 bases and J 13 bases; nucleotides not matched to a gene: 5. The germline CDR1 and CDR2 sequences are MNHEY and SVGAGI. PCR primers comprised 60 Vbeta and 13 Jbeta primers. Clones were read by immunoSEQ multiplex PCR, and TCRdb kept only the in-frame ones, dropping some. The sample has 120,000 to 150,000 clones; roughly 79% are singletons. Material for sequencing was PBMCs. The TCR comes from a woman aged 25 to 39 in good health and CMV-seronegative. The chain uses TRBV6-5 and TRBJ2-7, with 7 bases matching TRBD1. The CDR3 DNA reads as TGTGCCAGCAGTTACCTAGGGACAGCCTACTTC. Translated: CASSYLGTAYF.